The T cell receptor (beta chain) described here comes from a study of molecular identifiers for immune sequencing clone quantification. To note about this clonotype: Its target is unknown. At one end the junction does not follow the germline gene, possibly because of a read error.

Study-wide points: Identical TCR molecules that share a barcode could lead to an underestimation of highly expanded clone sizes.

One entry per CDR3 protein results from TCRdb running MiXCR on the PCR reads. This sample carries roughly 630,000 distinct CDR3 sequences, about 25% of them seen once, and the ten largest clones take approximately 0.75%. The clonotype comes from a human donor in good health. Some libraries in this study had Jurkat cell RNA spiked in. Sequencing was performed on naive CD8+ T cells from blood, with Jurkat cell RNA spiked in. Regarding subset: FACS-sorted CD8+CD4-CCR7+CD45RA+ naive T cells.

CDR3 in DNA: TGCGGCGTTGCGTCGAACACTGAAGCTTTCTTT. It codes for CGVASNTEAFF. The chain is built from TRBV29-1 and TRBJ1-1, with unresolved D. Germline CDR1 and CDR2: SQVTM and ANQGSEA. The CDR3 is made up of 11 amino acids.